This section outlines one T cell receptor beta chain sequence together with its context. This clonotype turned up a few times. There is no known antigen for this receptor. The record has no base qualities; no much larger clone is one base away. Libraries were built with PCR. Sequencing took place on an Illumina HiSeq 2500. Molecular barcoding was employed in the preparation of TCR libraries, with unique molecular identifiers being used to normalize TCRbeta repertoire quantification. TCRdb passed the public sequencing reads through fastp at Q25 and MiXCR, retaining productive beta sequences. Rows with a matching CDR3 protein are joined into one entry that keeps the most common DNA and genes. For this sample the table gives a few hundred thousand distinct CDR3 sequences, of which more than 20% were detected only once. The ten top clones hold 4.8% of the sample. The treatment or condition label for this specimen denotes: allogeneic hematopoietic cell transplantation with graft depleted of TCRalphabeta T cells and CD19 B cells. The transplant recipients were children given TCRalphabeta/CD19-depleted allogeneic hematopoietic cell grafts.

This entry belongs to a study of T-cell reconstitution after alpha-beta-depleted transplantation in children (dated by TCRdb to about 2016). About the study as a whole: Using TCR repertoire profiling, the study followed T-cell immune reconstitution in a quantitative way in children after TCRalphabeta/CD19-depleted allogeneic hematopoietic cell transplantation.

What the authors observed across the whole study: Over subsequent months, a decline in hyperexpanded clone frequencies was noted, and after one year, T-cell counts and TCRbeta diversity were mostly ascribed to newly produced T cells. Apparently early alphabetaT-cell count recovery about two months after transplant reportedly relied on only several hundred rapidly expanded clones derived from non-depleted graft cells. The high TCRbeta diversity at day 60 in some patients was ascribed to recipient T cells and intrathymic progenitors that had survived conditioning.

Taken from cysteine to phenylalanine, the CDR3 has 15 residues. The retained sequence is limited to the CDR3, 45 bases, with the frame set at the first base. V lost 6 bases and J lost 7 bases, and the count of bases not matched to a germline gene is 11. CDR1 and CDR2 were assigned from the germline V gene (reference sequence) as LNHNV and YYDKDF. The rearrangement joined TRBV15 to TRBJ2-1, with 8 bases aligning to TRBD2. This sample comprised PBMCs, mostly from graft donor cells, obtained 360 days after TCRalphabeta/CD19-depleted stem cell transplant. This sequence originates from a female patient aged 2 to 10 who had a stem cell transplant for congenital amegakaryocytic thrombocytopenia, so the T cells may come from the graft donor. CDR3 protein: CATRSQREIGNEQFF. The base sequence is TGTGCCACCAGGTCCCAGCGGGAGATCGGAAATGAGCAGTTCTTC. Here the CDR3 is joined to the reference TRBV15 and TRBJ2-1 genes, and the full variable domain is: DAMVIQNPRYQVTQFGKPVTLSCSQTLNHNVMYWYQQKSSQAPKLLFHYYDKDFNNEADTPDNFQSRRPNTSFCFLDIRSPGLGDTAMYLCATRSQREIGNEQFFGPGTRLTVL.